This T cell receptor beta chain was identified in a study of blood T cells in healthy people across ages (dated by TCRdb to between 2015 and 2016). With regard to the full study: In model experiments, template switching captured about one uniquely barcoded TCR beta cDNA molecule for every two T cells. Age-related changes in TCR beta repertoire diversity were measured in the study by deep sequencing normalized with unique cDNA molecular identifiers. Four age groups were formed from the donors: young (average approximately 17 years), middle-aged (less than 40), aged (about 68) and long-lived (less than 85). To avoid experimental bias, donors of different ages were randomly spread across the sequencing lanes. The study analyzed two additional independent replicas of 1 million unique cDNA reads from the same blood draw for two donors, one aged 18 to 29 and one aged 80 or older. Beyond this particular receptor, the publication reports: Total diversity estimates from one million sequenced T cells were considered lower bounds and underestimates. Bulk unsorted PBMC profiling prevented conclusive comparison of naive and antigen-experienced compartments. Compared with the aged group, the long-lived group had more naive CD4+ T cells, fewer expanded clones and increased TCR diversity, a pattern suggesting age selection. There was a strong correlation between observed TCR beta diversity and the percentage of naive T cells measured by flow cytometry. As age increased, observed TCR beta diversity per million T cells dropped in a roughly linear way, and a significant reduction was already evident by age roughly 40. Because donor CMV infection status was unknown, age-related changes in expanded clonotypes were potentially confounded.

Library preparation was by 5' RACE. The sequencer was an Illumina HiSeq 2500. A second PCR of 7 to 11 cycles was run with a J-beta primer mix and a sample-barcoded 5' primer. Each TCR beta cDNA molecule received a unique molecular identifier from a template-switch 5' adaptor carrying 12 random nucleotides. Each sample yielded at least 3 million CDR3-containing paired-end reads. First-strand cDNA was synthesized from all RNA with the Mint cDNA synthesis kit, primed by a TRBC-specific oligonucleotide. After uracil-DNA glycosylase treatment, a first 18-cycle PCR used universal primers M1SS and BC2_uni_R on all cDNA. The original pipeline was this. Normalization of each sample was performed by random selection of 1 million high-quality reads, each carrying a distinct molecular identifier. Reads with shared molecular identifiers were discarded instead of being binned into consensus sequences. MiTCR, with a Q25 quality threshold and the strictest error-elimination algorithm, was used for CDR3 identification, clonotype clustering and error correction. A nonparametric unseen species model using Euler transformation provided a lower-bound estimate of total TCR beta diversity. Starting from the raw public reads, TCRdb applied fastp trimming at Q25, assembled clones with MiXCR and retained in-frame beta chains. Every entry covers one CDR3 protein and lists the most common genes and DNA from its rows. V and J calls and clone size were set by TCRdb, not the authors. Here the sample has hundreds of thousands of distinct CDR3 sequences; roughly 48% occur a single time. The ten largest clonotypes hold about an eighth of the sample.

The CDR3 spans 14 residues, from the cysteine through the phenylalanine. Only CDR3 DNA remains: 42 bases, in frame from the first base. V is cut by 0 bases and J by 5 bases, and the space between the germline ends is 11 bases. CDR1 MNHEY and CDR2 SVGAGI were looked up in the germline V gene. The donors were 40 or so Caucasian individuals from Russia, aged 6 to 90 years, who were systemically healthy. About 10 milliliters of peripheral blood were collected from each donor into EDTA-treated Vacutainer tubes. PBMCs were isolated by Ficoll-Paque density-gradient centrifugation, with at least 6.5 million obtained per sample. Total RNA, at least 5 micrograms per sample, was extracted from PBMCs with Trizol reagent. The percentages of naive CD45RAhigh/CD27high T cells were determined by flow cytometry on a PBMC aliquot from every donor. In this sample, this clonotype turned up a few times. No cognate antigen has been identified for it. It has no much larger one-base neighbor in the sample; base qualities were not kept.

The chain is encoded by TRBV6-5 joined to TRBJ2-7; no D gene call is confident. The specimen was blood. This receptor was obtained from a man aged 25 to 40 in good health. The DNA sequence is TGTGCCAGCAGTTACTCGATAGGGAATCACGAGCAGTACTTC. Translated, this is CASSYSIGNHEQYF.